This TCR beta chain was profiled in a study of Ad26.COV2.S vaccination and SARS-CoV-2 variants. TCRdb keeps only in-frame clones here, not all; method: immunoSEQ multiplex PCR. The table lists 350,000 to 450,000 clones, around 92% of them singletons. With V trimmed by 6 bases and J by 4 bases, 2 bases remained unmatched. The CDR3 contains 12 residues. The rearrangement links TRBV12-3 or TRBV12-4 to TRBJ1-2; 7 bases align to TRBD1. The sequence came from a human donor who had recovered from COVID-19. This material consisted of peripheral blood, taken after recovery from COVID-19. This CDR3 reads CASSQGGYGYTF. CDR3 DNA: TGTGCCAGCAGCCAGGGGGGCTATGGCTACACCTTC.